These 24 T cell receptor beta chains were all obtained from the same sample, sequenced in a study of blood T cell repertoires in COVID-19. Clones were sequenced by immunoSEQ multiplex PCR, and TCRdb holds only the in-frame ones, with some missing. Found here are 200,000 to 300,000 clones, 70% to 85% of them singletons; the top ten hold approximately 9.4%. Sequenced material: peripheral blood. Every receptor here comes from a woman aged 80 or over with acute or convalescent COVID-19.

The chain links TRBV5-6 to TRBJ1-2; 9 bases map to TRBD1. The germline CDR1 and CDR2 sequences are SGHDT and YYEEEE. The CDR3 totals 17 residues. Losses at the gene ends were 3 bases for V and 3 bases for J; bases not matched to a gene: 12. CDR3 sequence reads: CASSWDVPGQGYYGYTF. In DNA, the CDR3 is TGTGCCAGCAGCTGGGACGTCCCGGGACAGGGTTACTATGGCTACACCTTC. Full variable domain (remainder filled in from reference TRBV5-6 and TRBJ1-2): DAGVTQSPTHLIKTRGQQVTLRCSPKSGHDTVSWYQQALGQGPQFIFQYYEEEERQRGNFPDRFSGHQFPNYSSELNVNALLLGDSALYLCASSWDVPGQGYYGYTFGSGTRLTVV.

This rearrangement joins TRBV18 to TRBJ1-1, with unresolved D. Germline V gene sequence: CDR1 KGHSH, CDR2 LQKENI. The CDR3 extends over 15 amino acids. V was trimmed by 3 bases and J by 0 bases, leaving 11 bases between them. The CDR3 bases are TGTGCCAGCTCACCGAAAGATCAGGTGAACACTGAAGCTTTCTTT. Protein: CASSPKDQVNTEAFF.

This chain links TRBV2 with TRBJ2-7; TRBD2 matches 8 bases. The CDR3 totals 13 residues. Germline CDR1 is SNHLY and CDR2 is FYNNEI. V lost 5 bases to trimming and J lost 4 bases; unmatched junction nucleotides: 4. The CDR3 DNA reads TGTGCCAGCAGTCGCGGGGGGCGTTACGAGCAGTACTTC. This gives the protein CASSRGGRYEQYF.

The chain is built from TRBV6-5 and TRBJ1-1; a possible D gene is TRBD1 (5 bases). The ends were cut back, 6 bases at V and 5 bases at J, with 19 bases in the middle. The CDR3 has 15 amino acids. The germline V gene has CDR1 MNHEY and CDR2 SVGAGI. The CDR3 nucleotides are TGTGCCAGCAGCGGAGGAGGACCCCGGGGGACTGAAGCTTTCTTT. Translating gives CASSGGGPRGTEAFF.

The rearrangement joins TRBV7-8 to TRBJ1-5, with TRBD1 as a possible D gene (5 bases). Germline V gives CDR1 SGHVS, CDR2 FQNEAQ. The CDR3 runs 14 residues. V lost 4 bases, J lost 2 bases, and 9 bases lay in between. CDR3 nucleotide sequence: TGTGCCAGCAGCTCCTCGGGGGGCAATCAGCCCCAGCATTTT. Encoded protein: CASSSSGGNQPQHF. Variable domain in full (rest from reference TRBV7-8 and TRBJ1-5): GAGVSQSPRYKVAKRGQDVALRCDPISGHVSLFWYQQALGQGPEFLTYFQNEAQLDKSGLPSDRFFAERPEGSVSTLKIQRTQQEDSAVYLCASSSSGGNQPQHFGDGTRLSIL.

This sequence joins TRBV11-3 and TRBJ2-2; TRBD1 matches at 10 bases. Trimming removed 5 bases from V and 4 bases from J; junction bases left unmatched: 4. The CDR3 sequence is 15 residues long. CDR1 is SGHNT and CDR2 is YENEEA in the germline V gene. The CDR3 coding sequence is TGTGCCAGCAGCGCGACAGGGGGCGTCACCGGGGAGCTGTTTTTT. As protein: CASSATGGVTGELFF.

The chain links TRBV7-8 to TRBJ1-6; the match to TRBD1 covers 8 bases. The CDR3 has 17 amino acids. From germline, CDR1 is SGHVS and CDR2 FQNEAQ. J lost 7 bases, V lost 3 bases, and 11 bases had no gene match. CDR3 residues: CASSLGSGTGGNSPLHF. CDR3 nucleotide sequence: TGTGCCAGCAGCTTGGGAAGCGGGACAGGAGGAAATTCACCCCTCCACTTT.

This sequence joins TRBV5-1 and TRBJ1-5; D unclear. The CDR3 runs to 15 residues. Per the germline V gene, CDR1 is SGHRS and CDR2 is YFSETQ. V shed 4 bases and J shed 0 bases, with 11 bases lying between them. CDR3 loop: CASSLDGDSNQPQHF. Here the CDR3 DNA reads TGCGCCAGCAGCCTGGACGGGGATAGCAATCAGCCCCAGCATTTT.

This clone was counted only a few times. The rearrangement uses TRBV19 and TRBJ1-2; 7 bases line up with TRBD1. After removal of 5 bases from V and 8 bases from J, the junction contained 8 bases not matched to a gene. The length of the CDR3 is 13 residues. Per the germline V gene, CDR1 is LNHDA and CDR2 is SQIVND (reference sequence). This CDR3 is CASSGKGASGYTF. CDR3 bases: TGTGCCAGTAGTGGGAAGGGGGCTAGCGGCTACACCTTC.

The chain couples TRBV28 to TRBJ1-2; perhaps TRBD1 as D (6 bases). The CDR3 has 14 amino acids. V lost 2 bases to trimming and J lost 4 bases, with 11 bases between them. The germline CDR1 and CDR2 sequences are MDHEN and SYDVKM. The CDR3 coding sequence is TGTGCCAGCAGTTTACCGGACAGACTCTATGGCTACACCTTC. Translation: CASSLPDRLYGYTF.

The chain has TRBV19 and TRBJ1-5; TRBD1 aligns across 9 bases. The CDR3 is 19 amino acids. From germline, CDR1 is LNHDA and CDR2 SQIVND (reference sequence). J lost 2 bases, V lost 5 bases, and 16 bases had no gene match. CDR3 sequence reads: CASSPLRTGARMGNQPQHF. For the CDR3, the DNA is TGTGCCAGTAGTCCGCTACGGACAGGGGCGAGGATGGGCAATCAGCCCCAGCATTTT.

The rearrangement uses TRBV6-1 and TRBJ1-6; D remains ambiguous. The CDR3 runs to 16 residues. The V gene lost 4 bases and the J gene lost 7 bases, with 17 bases spanning the gap. Per the germline V gene, CDR1 is MNHNS and CDR2 is SASEGT. Here the CDR3 DNA reads TGTGCCAGCAGTGCGGACTCTACCGTTACAAATTCACCCCTCCACTTT. Translating gives CASSADSTVTNSPLHF.

This clone was picked up one time. The CDR3 region has the DNA TGTGCCAGCAGCGTAGCTGGGGGCTCTAACTATGGCTACACCTTC. This sequence encodes CASSVAGGSNYGYTF. The chain has TRBV9 and TRBJ1-2; a weak D match, TRBD1 (6 bases). Germline CDR1 reads SGDLS; CDR2 reads YYNGEE. V was shortened by 0 bases and J by 0 bases, with 9 bases between the two germline ends. CDR3 size: 15 residues.

The chain carries TRBV15 and TRBJ1-3; the D gene is possibly TRBD1 (6 bases). CDR1 and CDR2 (germline): LNHNV, YYDKDF (reference sequence). V was cut by 5 bases and J by 0 bases, with 11 bases left in between. This CDR3 contains 15 residues. The CDR3 sequence: CATSWGQSSGNTIYF. In DNA, the CDR3 is TGTGCCACCAGCTGGGGACAAAGCTCTGGAAACACCATATATTTT. Variable domain in full (rest from reference TRBV15 and TRBJ1-3): DAMVIQNPRYQVTQFGKPVTLSCSQTLNHNVMYWYQQKSSQAPKLLFHYYDKDFNNEADTPDNFQSRRPNTSFCFLDIRSPGLGDTAMYLCATSWGQSSGNTIYFGEGSWLTVV.

The CDR3 loop reads CASSTGGANEKLFF. DNA for the CDR3: TGCGCCAGCAGCACAGGGGGAGCTAATGAAAAACTGTTTTTT. The genes are TRBV5-1 and TRBJ1-4, with 8 bases identical to TRBD1. The germline V gene encodes CDR1 SGHRS and CDR2 YFSETQ. The trim removed 4 bases at V and 3 bases at J, leaving 2 bases unmatched. The CDR3 is 14 residues long.

The chain carries TRBV19 and TRBJ1-3; TRBD1 aligns across 8 bases. Germline CDR1 LNHDA, CDR2 SQIVND (reference sequence). CDR3 length: 17 residues. V trimming: 3 bases; J trimming: 0 bases; junction bases outside the gene matches: 7. The CDR3 DNA follows: TGTGCCAGTAGTATCCCCCGACAGGGGAGCTCTGGAAACACCATATATTTT. Translating it yields CASSIPRQGSSGNTIYF.

The V and J genes are TRBV9 and TRBJ2-3, with a weak D call TRBD1 (6 bases). Germline-derived CDR1 and CDR2 are SGDLS and YYNGEE. This CDR3 comprises 14 residues. With 0 bases removed from V and 5 bases from J, the gap between germline ends came to 10 bases. CDR3 nucleotides: TGTGCCAGCAGCGTAGGGGGGCGCTTAGATACGCAGTATTTT. Amino acids: CASSVGGRLDTQYF.

The V call is TRBV2, the J call TRBJ1-3; the D is unclear. The CDR3 length is 12 residues. CDR1 and CDR2 (germline): SNHLY, FYNNEI. The germline V and J ends were trimmed by 6 bases and 1 base, with 4 bases remaining between them. The CDR3: CASRQSGNTIYF. CDR3 nucleotide sequence: TGTGCCAGCAGACAGTCTGGAAACACCATATATTTT.

This clone was found many times. This chain links TRBV2 with TRBJ1-5, with 7 bases that match TRBD1. The CDR3 runs to 13 residues. The V segment lost 4 bases and the J segment 7 bases; nucleotides outside the gene matches: 4. Germline CDR1 is SNHLY and CDR2 is FYNNEI. In nucleotides, the CDR3 is TGTGCCAGCAGTGGGACAGGCGGCCAGCCCCAGCATTTT. Translating it yields CASSGTGGQPQHF. The full variable domain, completed using reference TRBV2 and TRBJ1-5, is EPEVTQTPSHQVTQMGQEVILRCVPISNHLYFYWYRQILGQKVEFLVSFYNNEISEKSEIFDDQFSVERPDGSNFTLKIRSTKLEDSAMYFCASSGTGGQPQHFGDGTRLSIL.

The V call is TRBV5-1, the J call TRBJ1-1; 8 nucleotides agree with TRBD1. Germline V lookup: CDR1 SGHRS, CDR2 YFSETQ. The CDR3 has 14 amino acids. V gave up 4 bases and J gave up 3 bases; unmatched junction bases: 5. The CDR3 bases are TGCGCCAGCAGCGATCAGGGGGCCTACACTGAAGCTTTCTTT. Translated, it gives CASSDQGAYTEAFF.

The rearrangement joins TRBV19 to TRBJ1-2; 9 bases match TRBD1. J gave up 5 bases and V 6 bases, and 4 bases lay outside the gene matches. In germline, CDR1 is LNHDA, CDR2 SQIVND (reference sequence). This CDR3 is 13 amino acids long. The CDR3, as DNA: TGTGCCAGTAGGGGACAGGGTTCATATGGCTACACCTTC. Residues: CASRGQGSYGYTF. Complete variable domain (other parts from reference TRBV19 and TRBJ1-2): DGGITQSPKYLFRKEGQNVTLSCEQNLNHDAMYWYRQDPGQGLRLIYYSQIVNDFQKGDIAEGYSVSREKKESFPLTVTSAQKNPTAFYLCASRGQGSYGYTFGSGTRLTVV.

This chain connects TRBV5-1 to TRBJ2-7, with 9 nucleotides matching TRBD1. The CDR3 totals 14 residues. Trimming removed 4 bases from V and 4 bases from J; junction bases left unmatched: 6. Germline CDR1 and CDR2: SGHRS and YFSETQ. CDR3 loop: CASSTPGQGYEQYF. As DNA, the CDR3 is TGCGCCAGCAGCACCCCGGGACAGGGTTACGAGCAGTACTTC.

This chain connects TRBV7-2 to TRBJ2-2, with a possible D match to TRBD1 (6 bases). The CDR3 consists of 14 residues. The V and J ends lost 2 bases and 6 bases respectively, with 10 bases between them. Per the germline V gene, CDR1 is SGHTA and CDR2 is FQGNSA. The CDR3 loop is CASSLQGSAGELFF. The DNA of the CDR3 is TGTGCCAGCAGCTTACAGGGGTCCGCCGGGGAGCTGTTTTTT.

The chain is built from TRBV5-1 and TRBJ2-2; the match to TRBD2 covers 7 bases. Trimming cost V 7 bases and J 6 bases; bases outside gene matches: 15. Germline V gives CDR1 SGHRS, CDR2 YFSETQ. CDR3 length: 16 residues. The CDR3 bases are TGCGCCAGCCGCCTCGGGGGGAGCCGGGGAGCCGGGGAGCTGTTTTTT. It yields the protein CASRLGGSRGAGELFF.